This record covers a single T cell receptor beta chain. The source of the sample is a study of blood T cell repertoires in COVID-19. Study details: Donors in the United States, Italy and Spain gave samples during acute or convalescent COVID-19.

This CDR3 region has 15 residues. V trimming: 2 bases; J trimming: 7 bases; junction bases outside the gene matches: 6. Germline V CDR1 and CDR2: MNHNS, SASEGT. Residents of about two dozen US areas, aged about 18 to 95 years, made up the participants. Allocation to cohorts depended on clinical history reported by the participants. In the source study's methods: For nucleated cells, counts were estimated from reference gene primer amplification. The repertoire was sequenced with immunoSEQ multiplex PCR; TCRdb's copy has only in-frame clones and lacks some. V and J calls and clone size are those listed in that table; D and trimming were worked out from the DNA. This table has fewer than 250,000 clones, about four fifths appearing once.

The genes are TRBV6-1 and TRBJ2-7, with 12 bases lining up with TRBD1. The sample consisted of PBMCs or T cells enriched from blood (not recorded which). This sequence originates from a woman between 50 and 59 years old with acute COVID-19. CDR3 sequence reads: CASSEMGQGALEQYF. In DNA, the CDR3 is TGTGCCAGCAGTGAAATGGGACAGGGGGCGCTGGAGCAGTACTTC.